Shown below are 27 T cell receptor beta chains from a single sample sequenced in a study of blood T cells in healthy people across ages. A second roughly 6 to 12 cycle PCR used barcoded and J-beta primers. TCRdb re-derived calls from the 5' RACE reads in MiXCR, one entry per CDR3 protein. The data contain around 820,000 distinct CDR3 sequences, around a quarter of them seen just once; the ten biggest clones take up approximately 4%. This sample also belongs to another study, concerning T cells of mothers and their children.

Material for sequencing was blood. These receptors were taken from a boy between 5 and 17 years old in good health.

DNA for the CDR3: TGTGCCAGCAGCAAAAGAACCTCCGATTTCGTCGGTGAGCAGTTCTTC. Amino acid sequence: CASSKRTSDFVGEQFF. The gene calls are TRBV7-8 and TRBJ2-5, with unresolved D. The better agreement between TRBJ2-1 and the DNA end casts doubt on the J call. This CDR3 spans 16 amino acids. Looked up from germline, CDR1 is SGHVS and CDR2 is FQNEAQ.

This clonotype was seen a few times. The CDR3 DNA reads TGTGCCAGCAGTTCACCAGGGGTCACAGATACGCAGTATTTT. It translates to CASSSPGVTDTQYF. The chain links TRBV12-3 or TRBV12-4 to TRBJ2-3, with a possible D match to TRBD1 (6 bases). The V end was cut by 4 bases, the J end by 2 bases, with 10 bases between. The CDR3 runs 14 residues.

In this sample, this clonotype turned up a few times. The CDR3 region is CASSPPDENEQFF. CDR3 sequence (DNA): TGTGCCAGCTCACCACCGGACGAAAATGAGCAGTTCTTC. This chain joins TRBV18 and TRBJ2-5; the D is unclear. Judging by the DNA end, TRBJ2-1 fits better; the J call may be wrong. CDR1 and CDR2 (germline): KGHSH, LQKENI. This CDR3 is 13 amino acids long.

V gene TRBV20-1 combines with J gene TRBJ1-5; possible D gene TRBD1, 5 bases. This CDR3 has 13 residues. CDR1 and CDR2 (germline): DFQATT, SNEGSKA (reference sequence). V shed 5 bases and J shed 3 bases, with 11 bases lying between them. CDR3 coding DNA: TGCAGTGCTCTTGACAGCAACAATCAGCCCCAGCATTTT. The encoded protein is CSALDSNNQPQHF.

The chain recombines TRBV3-1 with TRBJ2-5, with 10 bases identical to TRBD1. The V gene's germline CDR1 is LGHDT and CDR2 YNNKEL (reference sequence). The CDR3 runs to 16 residues. V shed 0 bases and J 11 bases; nucleotides not matched to a gene: 12. The CDR3 is CASSQEDRDRGGEQYF. The CDR3 DNA reads TGTGCCAGCAGCCAAGAAGATCGGGACAGGGGAGGAGAGCAGTACTTC.

The chain joins TRBV7-2 to TRBJ2-3; 10 bases align to TRBD2. J gave up 6 bases and V 9 bases, and 24 bases lay outside the gene matches. CDR1 and CDR2 from the germline V gene are SGHTA and FQGNSA. The CDR3 sequence is 19 residues long. This chain's CDR3 is CASNTDGGTSESSADTQYF. CDR3 nucleotides: TGTGCCAGTAACACAGATGGGGGGACTAGCGAGAGCTCGGCGGATACGCAGTATTTT. Supplemented by reference TRBV7-2 and TRBJ2-3, the full variable domain reads GAGVSQSPSNKVTEKGKDVELRCDPISGHTALYWYRQSLGQGLEFLIYFQGNSAPDKSGLPSDRFSAERTGGSVSTLTIQRTQQEDSAVYLCASNTDGGTSESSADTQYFGPGTRLTVL.

This clonotype was detected a few times. The chain joins TRBV2 to TRBJ2-3; D uncertain. Trimming removed 1 base from V and 0 bases from J, with 8 bases in between. Germline V gene data show CDR1 as SNHLY and CDR2 as FYNNEI. This CDR3 region has 15 residues. CDR3 nucleotides: TGTGCCAGCAGTGAAGGGCTAGAGAGCACAGATACGCAGTATTTT. Amino acid sequence: CASSEGLESTDTQYF.

The chain links TRBV20-1 to TRBJ1-1; tentative D call: TRBD1 (5 bases). V was shortened by 0 bases and J by 2 bases, with 10 bases between the two germline ends. The V gene's germline CDR1 is DFQATT and CDR2 SNEGSKA (reference sequence). The CDR3 is 14 amino acids. The CDR3 region has the DNA TGCAGTGCTAGAGATCCCGGGACTAACACTGAAGCTTTCTTT. Translated: CSARDPGTNTEAFF.

The rearrangement links TRBV5-1 to TRBJ2-1, with D maybe TRBD2 (5 bases). The V gene lost 0 bases and the J gene lost 5 bases, with 12 bases spanning the gap. The CDR3 length is 15 residues. Germline loops: CDR1 SGHRS, CDR2 YFSETQ. The CDR3 loop reads CASSLATGIDNEQFF. The CDR3, as DNA: TGCGCCAGCAGCTTGGCCACCGGGATTGACAATGAGCAGTTCTTC.

This clonotype was picked up a small number of times. The J gene is TRBJ2-1, the V gene TRBV4-1; D is ambiguous. Between the trimmed V and J ends, which lost 4 bases and 4 bases, there was a span of 8 bases. CDR1 and CDR2 from the germline V gene are MGHRA and YSYEKL. The CDR3 sequence is 13 residues long. CDR3 nucleotides: TGCGCCAGCAGCCCTTATAATTACAATGAGCAGTTCTTC. This translates into CASSPYNYNEQFF.

V and J are TRBV5-1 and TRBJ2-5; 11 nucleotides agree with TRBD2. The CDR3 has 15 amino acids. Looked up from germline, CDR1 is SGHRS and CDR2 is YFSETQ. V dropped 2 bases and J dropped 3; count of bases not matched to a gene: 3. CDR3 DNA: TGCGCCAGCAGCTTCACTAGCGGGGGAGAAGAGACCCAGTACTTC. Translation gives CASSFTSGGEETQYF. Full variable domain (outside the CDR3, taken from reference TRBV5-1 and TRBJ2-5): KAGVTQTPRYLIKTRGQQVTLSCSPISGHRSVSWYQQTPGQGLQFLFEYFSETQRNKGNFPGRFSGRQFSNSRSEMNVSTLELGDSALYLCASSFTSGGEETQYFGPGTRLLVL.

This clonotype has more than one count but fewer than ten. The chain joins TRBV7-3 to TRBJ2-3; TRBD2 agrees at 9 bases. The CDR3 is made up of 17 amino acids. The J segment lost 2 bases and the V segment lost 0 bases, leaving 6 bases of the junction unmatched. Per the germline V gene, CDR1 is SGHTA and CDR2 is FQGTGA. This CDR3 reads CASSLTRAGGTTDTQYF. The CDR3 nucleotides read TGTGCCAGCAGCTTAACACGAGCGGGGGGCACCACAGATACGCAGTATTTT.

The V call is TRBV12-3 or TRBV12-4, the J call TRBJ1-4; 8 bases are shared with TRBD1. Unmatched junction bases numbered 7, after V lost 4 bases and J lost 3 bases. The CDR3 is 16 amino acids. As DNA, the CDR3 is TGTGCCAGCAGTTATCGTCAGGGGGCCCCTAATGAAAAACTGTTTTTT. Translated: CASSYRQGAPNEKLFF.

The chain carries TRBV4-3 and TRBJ2-1, with a possible D match to TRBD1 (5 bases). This CDR3 comprises 13 residues. Germline loops: CDR1 LGHNA, CDR2 YSLEER. V gave up 3 bases and J gave up 4 bases, with 7 bases separating them. The chain's CDR3 is CASSQDKYNEQFF. In nucleotides, the CDR3 is TGCGCCAGCAGCCAGGACAAGTACAATGAGCAGTTCTTC.

The chain combines TRBV6-6 with TRBJ1-3; no clear D gene. V lost 5 bases and J 0 bases, leaving 14 bases between the germline ends. From germline, CDR1 is MNHNY and CDR2 SVGAGI (reference sequence). CDR3 length: 16 amino acids. This chain's CDR3 is CASSDTAGSSGNTIYF. The CDR3 DNA sequence: TGTGCCAGCAGTGATACCGCGGGGAGCTCTGGAAACACCATATATTTT.

This clonotype has at least ten counts. This rearrangement joins TRBV7-9 to TRBJ2-1; D might be TRBD1 (5 bases). V lost 3 bases and J lost 8, with 14 bases in between. Germline-derived CDR1 and CDR2 are SEHNR and FQNEAQ (reference sequence). The CDR3 runs 14 residues. The CDR3 sequence is CASSFSRAEDEQFF. CDR3 bases: TGTGCCAGCAGCTTCTCCAGGGCCGAGGATGAGCAGTTCTTC.

This sequence joins TRBV29-1 and TRBJ2-7; D is possibly TRBD1 (5 bases). This CDR3 comprises 15 residues. Germline V CDR1 and CDR2: SQVTM, ANQGSEA. Trimming left V 1 base short and J 3 bases short, with 16 bases between. This chain's CDR3 is CSVEGGKLGHYEQYF. In DNA form, the CDR3 reads TGCAGCGTTGAAGGGGGCAAACTCGGGCACTACGAGCAGTACTTC.

A single count supports this clonotype. The chain uses TRBV5-1 and TRBJ1-2; D is perhaps TRBD1 (5 bases). Deletions cut 7 bases from V and 1 base from J, with 17 bases between. Germline V lookup: CDR1 SGHRS, CDR2 YFSETQ. The CDR3 spans 15 residues. CDR3 sequence reads: CASCMGTVDNYGYTF. CDR3 coding DNA: TGCGCCAGCTGTATGGGGACGGTTGATAACTATGGCTACACCTTC.

The chain recombines TRBV2 with TRBJ2-2; D unresolved. The germline V gene has CDR1 SNHLY and CDR2 FYNNEI. Trimming left V 10 bases short and J 4 bases short, with 13 bases between. This CDR3 has 13 amino acids. DNA of the CDR3: TGTGCCACCCGCGAACACAGCACCGGGGAGCTGTTTTTT. Its translation is CATREHSTGELFF.

This clonotype was counted only a few times. V usage is TRBV28 and J usage is TRBJ2-7; perhaps TRBD1 as D (6 bases). The CDR3 has 16 amino acids. Germline assignment: CDR1 MDHEN and CDR2 SYDVKM. V gave up 3 bases and J gave up 4 bases, with 19 bases separating them. The CDR3, as DNA: TGTGCCAGCAGTTTCACATTACAGGGCCTTACTTACGAGCAGTACTTC. Amino acids: CASSFTLQGLTYEQYF.

A few counts support this clonotype. This chain uses TRBV18 with TRBJ2-1; D may be TRBD1 (6 bases). The CDR3 is 16 residues long. Germline V gene lookup returns CDR1 KGHSH and CDR2 LQKENI. The V end lost 5 bases, the J end lost 0 bases, and 14 bases lay between the germline ends. The DNA for the CDR3 is TGTGCCAGCTCAACACTCCAGGGGAGCTCCTACAATGAGCAGTTCTTC. Amino acid sequence: CASSTLQGSSYNEQFF.

This clonotype turned up a few times. The chain is built from TRBV6-2 or TRBV6-3 and TRBJ1-2, with TRBD1 matching over 7 bases. V shed 5 bases and J 2 bases; nucleotides not matched to a gene: 5. The CDR3 loop spans 14 amino acids. CDR1 and CDR2 (germline): MNHEY, SVGEGT. CDR3 DNA sequence: TGTGCCAGCAGTCGAGGGGGCCTGAACTATGGCTACACCTTC. Protein product: CASSRGGLNYGYTF.

The V call is TRBV5-1, the J call TRBJ1-5; TRBD1 aligns across 7 bases. This CDR3 contains 16 residues. Losses at the gene ends were 2 bases for V and 4 bases for J; bases not matched to a gene: 9. CDR1 SGHRS and CDR2 YFSETQ come from the germline V gene. CDR3 coding DNA: TGCGCCAGCAGCTTAGGACAGGACGCGCCTAATCAGCCCCAGCATTTT. It yields the protein CASSLGQDAPNQPQHF.

This clonotype occurred once. The junction and the germline gene differ at one end; a read error may be behind it. This chain joins TRBV25-1 and TRBJ2-5; D is unresolved. The J call is doubtful: the DNA matches TRBJ2-1 better. The V gene's germline CDR1 is MGHDK and CDR2 SYGVNS. This CDR3 contains 13 residues. This chain's CDR3 is CASSDRHYNAQFF. The CDR3 nucleotides read TGTGCCAGCAGTGACCGTCATTACAATGCGCAGTTCTTC.

This sequence joins TRBV7-2 and TRBJ2-5; 12 bases are a match to TRBD2. This CDR3 comprises 16 residues. Germline V gene sequence: CDR1 SGHTA, CDR2 FQGNSA. Trimming took 1 base from V and 5 from J; bases not matched to a gene: 5. CDR3 nucleotide sequence: TGTGCCAGCAGCTTAGACCTAGCGGGGGGGTCGGAGACCCAGTACTTC. This translates into CASSLDLAGGSETQYF.

This clonotype was counted a few times. The chain is built from TRBV7-2 and TRBJ2-7, with D perhaps matching TRBD2 (6 bases). CDR1 SGHTA and CDR2 FQGNSA come from the germline V gene. The CDR3 is 15 amino acids. Trimming removed 5 bases at V and 0 bases at J, with 14 bases between. The DNA of the CDR3 is TGTGCCAGCAGCGTAGGTTCGCGGGACTCCTACGAGCAGTACTTC. Translated: CASSVGSRDSYEQYF. Variable domain in full (rest from reference TRBV7-2 and TRBJ2-7): GAGVSQSPSNKVTEKGKDVELRCDPISGHTALYWYRQSLGQGLEFLIYFQGNSAPDKSGLPSDRFSAERTGGSVSTLTIQRTQQEDSAVYLCASSVGSRDSYEQYFGPGTRLTVT.

J is TRBJ1-5 and V is TRBV28; D unresolved. V lost 2 bases to trimming and J lost 0 bases, with 5 bases between them. This CDR3 is built from 14 residues. Per the germline V gene, CDR1 is MDHEN and CDR2 is SYDVKM. The DNA of the CDR3 is TGTGCCAGCAGTTTAACCATTAGCAATCAGCCCCAGCATTTT. Translating it yields CASSLTISNQPQHF. Together with reference TRBV28 and TRBJ1-5, the CDR3 gives the full variable domain: DVKVTQSSRYLVKRTGEKVFLECVQDMDHENMFWYRQDPGLGLRLIYFSYDVKMKEKGDIPEGYSVSREKKERFSLILESASTNQTSMYLCASSLTISNQPQHFGDGTRLSIL.